The entry below gives a single T cell receptor (beta chain) sequence along with its context. The antigen remains unidentified. This table comes from immunoSEQ multiplex PCR, and its TCRdb copy is limited to in-frame clones, with some not included. The sample shows tens of thousands of clones, 55% to 75% of them seen only once. The entry originates in a study of early stage breast cancer tumors. As for the study in general: Each sample averaged approximately 10-fold read coverage. The study, taken as a whole, reports: Enriched TCRB sequences shared across patients were mostly commonly generated sequences. Tumor and normal breast were distinguished via blood comparison in most of the 16 patients.

This TCR was sampled from a person between 50 and 60 years old with breast cancer. Sequencing used blood.

The CDR3 bases are TGTGCCAGCAGCCACCGGGACAGGGGCCAAGAGACCCAGTACTTC. Translation gives CASSHRDRGQETQYF. The chain couples TRBV7-8 to TRBJ2-5, with TRBD1 identical over 10 bases. Trimming took 5 bases from V and 1 from J; bases not matched to a gene: 4. This CDR3 comprises 15 residues. Germline loops: CDR1 SGHVS, CDR2 FQNEAQ.